This TCR beta chain was sequenced in a study of blood T cells in healthy people across ages. Combining a sample-barcoded 5' primer with a J-beta primer mix, a second PCR ran for about 7 to 11 cycles. MiXCR, applied by TCRdb to the 5' RACE reads, yields one record per CDR3 protein. The sample carries roughly 1.5 million distinct CDR3 sequences, approximately 43% recorded once. CDR3 length equals 12 residues. Per the germline V gene, CDR1 is ENHRY and CDR2 is SYGVKD. The V and J ends lost 4 bases and 6 bases respectively, with 9 bases between them. The gene calls are TRBV10-3 and TRBJ1-2, with D unclear. The sequence came from a woman under 30 in good health. What was sequenced was blood. CDR3 loop: CAISVRDHGYTF. Written as DNA, the CDR3 is TGTGCCATCAGTGTCCGTGACCATGGCTACACCTTC.